The source of this T cell receptor (beta chain) is a study of T cell repertoires in cytomegalovirus infection. This clonotype was recorded a few times. One entry per CDR3 protein, called by TCRdb with MiXCR from the reads. The top ten clones hold about 2.8% of a sample with some 700,000 distinct CDR3 sequences, about 40% of them seen once. The germline gives CDR1 SQVTM, CDR2 ANQGSEA. The CDR3 has 13 residues. Trimming stripped 4 bases from V and 5 bases from J, with 14 bases between. The clonotype originates from a human donor in good health (CMV status not recorded). Some clones in this sample may be carry-over from other donors' samples. Source material: PBMCs. The chain carries TRBV29-1 and TRBJ1-1, with D perhaps matching TRBD1 (6 bases). The CDR3 protein is CSVGWGAGTEAFF. CDR3 nucleotides: TGCAGCGTTGGGTGGGGGGCTGGGACTGAAGCTTTCTTT.